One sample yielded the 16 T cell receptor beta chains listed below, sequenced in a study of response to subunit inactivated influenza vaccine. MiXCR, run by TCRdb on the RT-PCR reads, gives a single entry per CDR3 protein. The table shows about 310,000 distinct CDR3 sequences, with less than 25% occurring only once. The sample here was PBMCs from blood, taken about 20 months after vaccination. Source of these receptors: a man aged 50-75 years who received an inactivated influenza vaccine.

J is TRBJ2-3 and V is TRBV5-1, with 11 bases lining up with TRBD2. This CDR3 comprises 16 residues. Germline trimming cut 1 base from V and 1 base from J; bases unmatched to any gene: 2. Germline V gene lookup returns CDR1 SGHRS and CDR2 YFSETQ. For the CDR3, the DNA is TGCGCCAGCAGCTTGACTAGCGGGAGACGCACAGATACGCAGTATTTT. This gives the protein CASSLTSGRRTDTQYF.

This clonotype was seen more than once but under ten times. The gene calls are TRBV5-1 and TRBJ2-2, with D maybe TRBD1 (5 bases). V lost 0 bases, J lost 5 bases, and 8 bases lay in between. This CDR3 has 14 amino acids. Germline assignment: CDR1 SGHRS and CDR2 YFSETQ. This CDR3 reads CASSLEGMTGELFF. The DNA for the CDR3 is TGCGCCAGCAGCTTGGAGGGGATGACCGGGGAGCTGTTTTTT.

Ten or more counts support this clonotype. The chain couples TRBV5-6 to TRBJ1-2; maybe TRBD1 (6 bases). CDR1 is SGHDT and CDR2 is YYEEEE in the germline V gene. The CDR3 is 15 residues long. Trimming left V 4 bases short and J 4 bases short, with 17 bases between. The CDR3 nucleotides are TGTGCCAGCAGCCAAGACAGGTCTTGGAGCTATGGCTACACCTTC. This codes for CASSQDRSWSYGYTF.

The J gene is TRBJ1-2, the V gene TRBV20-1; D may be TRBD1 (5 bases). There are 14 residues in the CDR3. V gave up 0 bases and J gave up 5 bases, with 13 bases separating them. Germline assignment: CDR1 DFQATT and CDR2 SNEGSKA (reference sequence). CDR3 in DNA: TGCAGTGCTAGAGACGGGACGACATCTTATGGCTACACCTTC. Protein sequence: CSARDGTTSYGYTF.

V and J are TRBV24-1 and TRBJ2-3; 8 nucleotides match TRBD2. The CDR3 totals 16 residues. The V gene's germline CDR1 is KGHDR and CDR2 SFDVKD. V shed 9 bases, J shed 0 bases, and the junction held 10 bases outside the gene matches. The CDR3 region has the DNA TGTGCCACCGGACCCCTAACTAGCGGAAGCACAGATACGCAGTATTTT. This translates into CATGPLTSGSTDTQYF.

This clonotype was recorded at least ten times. CDR3 coding DNA: TGTGCCAGCAGCCCCCCCGGGACAGGGCACAATGAGCAGTTCTTC. Protein: CASSPPGTGHNEQFF. The J gene is TRBJ2-1, the V gene TRBV7-2, with TRBD1 matching over 9 bases. The CDR3 has 15 residues. V dropped 5 bases and J dropped 5; count of bases not matched to a gene: 7. CDR1 is SGHTA, CDR2 FQGNSA, per germline.

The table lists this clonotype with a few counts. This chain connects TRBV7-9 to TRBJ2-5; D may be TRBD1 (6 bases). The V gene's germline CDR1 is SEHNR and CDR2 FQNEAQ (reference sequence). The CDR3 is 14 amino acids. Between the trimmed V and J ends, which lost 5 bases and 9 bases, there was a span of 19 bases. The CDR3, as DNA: TGTGCCAGCAGCCCGGCCCCCCAGGGGCGGGCCCAGTACTTC. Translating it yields CASSPAPQGRAQYF.

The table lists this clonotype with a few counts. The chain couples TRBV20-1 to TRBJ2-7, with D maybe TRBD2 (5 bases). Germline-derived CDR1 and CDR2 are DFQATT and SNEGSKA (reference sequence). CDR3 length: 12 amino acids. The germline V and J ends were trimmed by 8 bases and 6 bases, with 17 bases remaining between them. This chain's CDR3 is CSSREQNVEQYF. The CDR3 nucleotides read TGCAGTAGCCGGGAACAGAACGTCGAGCAGTACTTC.

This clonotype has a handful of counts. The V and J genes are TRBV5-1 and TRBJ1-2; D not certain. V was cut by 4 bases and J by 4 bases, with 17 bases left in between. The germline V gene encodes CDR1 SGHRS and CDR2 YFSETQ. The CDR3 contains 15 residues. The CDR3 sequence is CASSPGWTAGYGYTF. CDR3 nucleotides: TGCGCCAGCAGCCCGGGATGGACGGCCGGCTATGGCTACACCTTC.

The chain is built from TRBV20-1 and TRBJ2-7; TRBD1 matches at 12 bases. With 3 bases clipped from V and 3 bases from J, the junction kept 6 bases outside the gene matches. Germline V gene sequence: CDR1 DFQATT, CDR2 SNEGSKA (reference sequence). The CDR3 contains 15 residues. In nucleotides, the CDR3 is TGCAGTGCTAGGGGCGGGACAGGGGGCTTCTACGAGCAGTACTTC. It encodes CSARGGTGGFYEQYF.

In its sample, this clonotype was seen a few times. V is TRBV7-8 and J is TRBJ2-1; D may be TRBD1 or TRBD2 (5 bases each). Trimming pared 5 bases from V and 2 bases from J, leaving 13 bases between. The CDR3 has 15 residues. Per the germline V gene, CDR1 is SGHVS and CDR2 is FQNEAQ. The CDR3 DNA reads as TGTGCCAGCAGCCACCACCAGGGAGCCTACAATGAGCAGTTCTTC. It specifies CASSHHQGAYNEQFF.

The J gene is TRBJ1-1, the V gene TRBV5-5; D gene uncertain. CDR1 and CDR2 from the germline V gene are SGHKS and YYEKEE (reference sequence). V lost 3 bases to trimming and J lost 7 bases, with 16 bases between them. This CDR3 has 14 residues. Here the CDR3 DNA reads TGTGCCAGCAGCTGGGAGGCGGGCCGTAATGAAGCTTTCTTT. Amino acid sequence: CASSWEAGRNEAFF.

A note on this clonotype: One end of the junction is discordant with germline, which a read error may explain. The CDR3 DNA follows: TGTGCCAACAGCTTAGGCGGACATAATAGCAATCAGCCCCAGCATTTT. Translating it yields CANSLGGHNSNQPQHF. V gene TRBV7-2 combines with J gene TRBJ1-5; D might be TRBD1 (5 bases). Germline CDR1 and CDR2: SGHTA and FQGNSA. The CDR3 is 16 residues long.

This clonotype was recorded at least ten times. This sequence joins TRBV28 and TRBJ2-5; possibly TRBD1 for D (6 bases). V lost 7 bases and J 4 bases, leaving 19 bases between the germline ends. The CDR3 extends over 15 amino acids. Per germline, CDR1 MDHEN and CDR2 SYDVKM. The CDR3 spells CASIVSTGHGETQYF. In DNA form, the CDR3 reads TGTGCCAGCATTGTTTCTACAGGGCATGGAGAGACCCAGTACTTC.

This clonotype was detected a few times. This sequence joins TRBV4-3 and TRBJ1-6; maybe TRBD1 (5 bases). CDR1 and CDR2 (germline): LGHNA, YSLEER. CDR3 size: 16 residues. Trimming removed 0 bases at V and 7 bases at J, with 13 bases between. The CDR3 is CASSQDFGAPNSPLHF. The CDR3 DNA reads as TGCGCCAGCAGCCAAGATTTCGGGGCGCCGAATTCACCCCTCCACTTT.

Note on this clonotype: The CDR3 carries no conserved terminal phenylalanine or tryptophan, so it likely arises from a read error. The CDR3 loop reads CSVGGQGVFGNTEAFV. CDR3 coding DNA: TGCAGCGTTGGCGGACAGGGGGTTTTTGGGAACACAGAAGCTTTCGTT. V gene TRBV29-1 combines with J gene TRBJ1-1, with TRBD1 matching 10 bases. This CDR3 comprises 16 residues. CDR1 and CDR2 from the germline V gene are SQVTM and ANQGSEA.